This T cell receptor beta chain was recovered during a study of T cell responses to AZD1222 COVID-19 vaccine. The overall study: Analysis merged second doses at about 4 or about 12 weeks. Whole-study findings and limits: Spike-specific TCR breadth and depth went up after people got two AZD1222 doses. Clonal diversity was possibly underestimated, and the donors were mostly white British, with more females.

V was cut by 5 bases and J by 4 bases, with 12 bases left in between. Germline CDR1 and CDR2: SEHNR and FQNEAQ (reference sequence). The CDR3 extends over 14 amino acids. Sequenced by immunoSEQ multiplex PCR; TCRdb stores in-frame clones only, minus some. Of about 79,000 clones in the sample, around 80% were seen once. Comment on this clone: The antigen remains undetermined.

The source is an adult in good health. The sequences come from peripheral blood, collected on day 0 of AZD1222 vaccination. This chain links TRBV7-9 with TRBJ1-3, with D perhaps TRBD1 (5 bases). CDR3 DNA: TGTGCCAGCAGCGACCCGCAGGGAGGAAACACCATATATTTT. It codes for CASSDPQGGNTIYF. Using reference TRBV7-9 and TRBJ1-3 for the parts outside the CDR3, the full variable domain is DTGVSQNPRHKITKRGQNVTFRCDPISEHNRLYWYRQTLGQGPEFLTYFQNEAQLEKSRLLSDRFSAERPKGSFSTLEIQRTEQGDSAMYLCASSDPQGGNTIYFGEGSWLTVV.